These 7 T cell receptor beta chains were sequenced from one sample in a study of blood T cell repertoires in COVID-19. The method was immunoSEQ multiplex PCR; TCRdb's version includes in-frame clones alone and lacks a portion of them. The sample shows about 250,000 clones, roughly 88% of them seen only once. The sample consisted of peripheral blood. These receptors all stem from a woman of 80 years or more with COVID-19, enrolled during active disease.

This sequence joins TRBV2 and TRBJ1-2, with unresolved D. The germline V gene has CDR1 SNHLY and CDR2 FYNNEI. Deletions cut 6 bases from V and 5 bases from J, with 10 bases between. This CDR3 comprises 12 residues. DNA of the CDR3: TGTGCCAGCAGCGGGGAACGTTATGGCTACACCTTC. This codes for CASSGERYGYTF.

V and J are TRBV29-1 and TRBJ2-2; D uncertain. Per germline, CDR1 SQVTM and CDR2 ANQGSEA. Trimming shortened V by 7 bases and J by 6 bases, and 6 bases separated the two germline ends. The CDR3 totals 10 residues. The CDR3 loop is CSALSGELFF. The CDR3 DNA follows: TGCAGCGCTTTATCCGGGGAGCTGTTTTTT.

The chain combines TRBV6-5 with TRBJ2-2; 7 bases fit TRBD1. Germline-derived CDR1 and CDR2 are MNHEY and SVGAGI. Trimming cost V 7 bases and J 0 bases; bases outside gene matches: 5. The CDR3 is 15 amino acids. The CDR3 is CASTRDRANTGELFF. The CDR3 coding sequence is TGTGCCAGCACTAGAGACAGGGCGAACACCGGGGAGCTGTTTTTT.

This chain uses TRBV6-5 with TRBJ2-1, with D possibly TRBD1 on 6 matching bases. The CDR3 covers 13 residues. V lost 6 bases to trimming and J lost 9 bases, with 15 bases between them. The germline gives CDR1 MNHEY, CDR2 SVGAGI. The CDR3 coding sequence is TGTGCCAGCAGCCGCACAGGGATCGGTGAGCAGTTCTTC. The encoded protein is CASSRTGIGEQFF.

The chain recombines TRBV18 with TRBJ2-2, with 8 nucleotides matching TRBD1. The CDR3 spans 16 residues. CDR1 and CDR2 (germline): KGHSH, LQKENI. Unmatched junction bases numbered 7, after V lost 1 base and J lost 6 bases. The CDR3: CASSPQQGALAGELFF. In DNA, the CDR3 is TGTGCCAGCTCACCACAGCAGGGGGCTCTGGCCGGGGAGCTGTTTTTT.

The chain is built from TRBV7-2 and TRBJ2-5, with TRBD2 matching over 13 bases. The CDR3 loop spans 15 amino acids. The germline V gene encodes CDR1 SGHTA and CDR2 FQGNSA. V gave up 1 base and J gave up 4 bases; unmatched junction bases: 0. The CDR3 DNA is TGTGCCAGCAGCTTAGGGACTAGCGGGGGAGAGACCCAGTACTTC. Translated: CASSLGTSGGETQYF. The full variable domain, rest sourced from reference TRBV7-2 and TRBJ2-5, is GAGVSQSPSNKVTEKGKDVELRCDPISGHTALYWYRQSLGQGLEFLIYFQGNSAPDKSGLPSDRFSAERTGGSVSTLTIQRTQQEDSAVYLCASSLGTSGGETQYFGPGTRLLVL.

The table lists this clone with a few counts. The chain carries TRBV18 and TRBJ1-5, with no clear D. Germline V gene data show CDR1 as KGHSH and CDR2 as LQKENI. The ends were cut back, 5 bases at V and 5 bases at J, with 10 bases in the middle. The CDR3 sequence is 13 residues long. In nucleotides, the CDR3 is TGTGCCAGCTCAATAAGTACGGATCAGCCCCAGCATTTT. It translates to CASSISTDQPQHF. The full variable domain, completed using reference TRBV18 and TRBJ1-5, is NAGVMQNPRHLVRRRGQEARLRCSPMKGHSHVYWYRQLPEEGLKFMVYLQKENIIDESGMPKERFSAEFPKEGPSILRIQQVVRGDSAAYFCASSISTDQPQHFGDGTRLSIL.